What follows are 5 T cell receptor beta chains derived from one specimen sequenced in a study of T cells in Graves' hyperthyroidism and ophthalmopathy. TCR beta CDR3 region amplification was performed from RNA transcripts. The TCR CDR3 was amplified in a first-round RT-PCR using the HTBI primer set. TCRdb passed the multiplex PCR reads through MiXCR, listing each CDR3 protein once. There are fewer than 600,000 distinct CDR3 sequences in the sample; under 15% occur only once, and over 15% lies in the top ten. Sequences were obtained from blood. The receptor source for this set is a woman between 18 and 29 years old with Graves' hyperthyroidism.

This clonotype was counted a few times. The CDR3 is CASSDPTGPWKGYTF. The CDR3, as DNA: TGTGCCAGCAGTGACCCTACGGGACCCTGGAAAGGCTACACCTTC. V gene TRBV25-1 combines with J gene TRBJ1-2, with TRBD1 as a possible D gene (5 bases). V lost 3 bases to trimming and J lost 8 bases, with 19 bases between them. The length of the CDR3 is 15 residues. CDR1 is MGHDK and CDR2 is SYGVNS in the germline V gene.

This clonotype was seen repeatedly, ten times or more. The chain combines TRBV19 with TRBJ1-1; no clear D. V was cut by 0 bases and J by 1 base, with 12 bases left in between. This CDR3 region has 16 residues. Germline V lookup: CDR1 LNHDA, CDR2 SQIVND (reference sequence). The CDR3 coding sequence is TGTGCCAGTAGTATAGAGATTGGAGACCCGAACACTGAAGCTTTCTTT. It translates to CASSIEIGDPNTEAFF.

This rearrangement joins TRBV5-1 to TRBJ2-2; D possibly uses TRBD1 or TRBD2 (6 bases each). The CDR3 is 14 amino acids. V gave up 9 bases and J gave up 0 bases, with 12 bases separating them. Germline assignment: CDR1 SGHRS and CDR2 YFSETQ. This chain's CDR3 is CATRGTSNTGELFF. CDR3 in DNA: TGCGCCACCCGCGGGACATCGAACACCGGGGAGCTGTTTTTT.

There are many counts of this clonotype. The chain couples TRBV12-5 to TRBJ2-5; maybe TRBD2 (6 bases). The length of the CDR3 is 16 residues. V gave up 0 bases and J gave up 3 bases, with 14 bases separating them. Germline V gives CDR1 LGHNT, CDR2 FRNRAP. CDR3 nucleotides: TGTGCTAGTGGTTTGGTAGTGCGGGATACTAAAGAGACCCAGTACTTC. Amino acids: CASGLVVRDTKETQYF.

This clonotype was found a few times. The chain joins TRBV5-6 to TRBJ1-1, with D possibly being TRBD1 (5 bases). The CDR3 covers 14 residues. V lost 3 bases, J lost 3 bases, and 12 bases lay in between. The germline V gene has CDR1 SGHDT and CDR2 YYEEEE. CDR3 in DNA: TGTGCCAGCAGCTCAGGGTTTTTGCACACTGAAGCTTTCTTT. Protein sequence: CASSSGFLHTEAFF.